This TCR beta chain was observed in a study of beta chain features in type 1 diabetes. Every bit of the isolated RNA underwent reverse transcription, so sequencing read expressed TCRB transcripts. Sequencing was performed with immunoSEQ multiplex PCR; in TCRdb, only in-frame clones are kept and a portion is missing. The table includes fewer than 500,000 clones, about 14% detected once. This receptor was taken from a man younger than 45 in good health. Sequences were obtained from naive CD4+ T cells from blood.

CDR3 loop: CASRPTSAPGDTQYF. CDR3 bases: TGTGCCAGCAGGCCGACTAGCGCCCCGGGGGATACGCAGTATTTT. The chain has TRBV7-3 and TRBJ2-3; 8 positions agree with TRBD2. This CDR3 spans 15 amino acids. Germline V gives CDR1 SGHTA, CDR2 FQGTGA. With V trimmed by 6 bases and J by 6 bases, 11 bases remained unmatched.